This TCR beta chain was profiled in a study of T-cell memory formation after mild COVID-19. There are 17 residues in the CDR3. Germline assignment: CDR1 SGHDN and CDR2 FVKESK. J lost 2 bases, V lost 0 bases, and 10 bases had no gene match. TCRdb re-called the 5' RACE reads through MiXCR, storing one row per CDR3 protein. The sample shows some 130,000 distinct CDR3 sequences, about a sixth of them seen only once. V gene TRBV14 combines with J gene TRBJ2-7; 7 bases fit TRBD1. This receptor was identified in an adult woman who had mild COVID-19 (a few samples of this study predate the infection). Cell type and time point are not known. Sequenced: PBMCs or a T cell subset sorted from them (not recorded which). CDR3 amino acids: CASSQDLETGYPYEQYF. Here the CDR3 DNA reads TGTGCCAGCAGCCAAGATCTGGAGACAGGGTATCCCTACGAGCAGTACTTC.